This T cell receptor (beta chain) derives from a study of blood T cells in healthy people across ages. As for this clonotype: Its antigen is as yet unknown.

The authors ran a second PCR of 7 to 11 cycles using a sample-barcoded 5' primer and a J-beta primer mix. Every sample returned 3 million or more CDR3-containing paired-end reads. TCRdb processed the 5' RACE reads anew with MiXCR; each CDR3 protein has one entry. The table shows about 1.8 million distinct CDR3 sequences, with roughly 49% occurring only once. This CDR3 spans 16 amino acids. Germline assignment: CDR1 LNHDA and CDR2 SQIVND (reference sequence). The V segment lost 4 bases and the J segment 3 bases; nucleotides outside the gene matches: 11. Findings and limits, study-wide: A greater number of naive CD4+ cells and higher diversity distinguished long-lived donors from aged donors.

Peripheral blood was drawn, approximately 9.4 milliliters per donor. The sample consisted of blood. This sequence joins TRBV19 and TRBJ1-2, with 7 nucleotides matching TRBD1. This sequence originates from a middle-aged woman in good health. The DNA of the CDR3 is TGTGCCAGTAGTACTCACACAGGGGACTCGTACTATGGCTACACCTTC. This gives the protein CASSTHTGDSYYGYTF.